A selection of T cell receptor beta chains follows, all from one sample in a study of T cells in Graves' hyperthyroidism and ophthalmopathy. TCRdb re-analysed the multiplex PCR reads in MiXCR, keeping a single row per CDR3 protein. Counted here are about 520,000 distinct CDR3 sequences, around 22% occurring once; the ten biggest clones make up roughly 10%. The sequenced sample consisted of blood. The receptors were gathered from a woman aged 25 to 45 with Graves' ophthalmopathy. CDR3s leave out the opening cysteine and the closing phenylalanine or tryptophan.

V gene	J gene	CDR3 length	CDR3 protein
TRBV19	TRBJ1-1	12	ASSSPTVNTEAF
TRBV14	TRBJ1-2	14	ASSQDQVRGVYGYT
TRBV20-1	TRBJ2-7	10	SANANSYEQY
TRBV28	TRBJ2-2	15	ASSLIDRDFGSGELF
TRBV6-1	TRBJ2-2	11	ASGLVTAGELF
TRBV2	TRBJ2-7	14	ASSEDGILAGYEQY
TRBV12-3/TRBV12-4	TRBJ1-2	12	ASRQRGGNYGYT
TRBV12-3/TRBV12-4	TRBJ2-5	12	ASSLLSGSGTQY
TRBV7-8	TRBJ2-5	16	ASSLGPRGGGKQETQY
TRBV3-1	TRBJ1-1	13	ASSLYGTENTEAF
TRBV27	TRBJ1-5	12	ASALPWPNQPQH
TRBV5-1	TRBJ2-5	13	ASSLGQGKQETQY
TRBV12-5	TRBJ2-7	12	ASGGQLSSYEQY
TRBV20-1	TRBJ1-2	11	SAKFAEDYGYT
TRBV6-5	TRBJ2-5	12	ASSSQGTRETQY
TRBV6-5	TRBJ1-2	12	ASCNRTGLYGYT
TRBV6-2/TRBV6-3	TRBJ2-5	12	ASSYSTWVETQY
TRBV11-2	TRBJ1-1	11	ASSFLPNTEAF
TRBV27	TRBJ2-7	12	ASSPQGRVNEQY
TRBV12-3/TRBV12-4	TRBJ1-1	12	ASSTKEGYTEAF
TRBV20-1	TRBJ1-5	11	SASSNEDQPQH
TRBV28	TRBJ1-1	11	ASRTGEPTEAF
TRBV6-1	TRBJ1-1	10	ATQPPWAEAF
TRBV15	TRBJ2-7	11	ATSPFRSYEQY
TRBV6-1	TRBJ1-5	12	ASRDGTSYQPQH
TRBV27	TRBJ2-6	14	ASSSPVPSGANVLT
TRBV7-7	TRBJ2-5	11	ASSLDGAETQY
TRBV7-2	TRBJ2-5	12	ASSLTRWSETQY
TRBV12-3/TRBV12-4	TRBJ1-1	11	ASSLLNQGEAF
TRBV7-2	TRBJ2-5	12	ASSLGLAAETQY